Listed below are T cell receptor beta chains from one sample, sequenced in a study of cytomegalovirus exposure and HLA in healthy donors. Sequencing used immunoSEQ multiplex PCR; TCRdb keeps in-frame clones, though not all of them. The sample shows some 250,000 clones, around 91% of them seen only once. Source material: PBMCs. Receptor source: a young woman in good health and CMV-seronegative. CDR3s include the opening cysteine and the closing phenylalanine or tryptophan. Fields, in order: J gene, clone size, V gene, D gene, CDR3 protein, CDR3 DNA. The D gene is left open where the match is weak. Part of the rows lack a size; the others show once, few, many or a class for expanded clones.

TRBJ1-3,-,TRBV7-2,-,CASSLQGGNTIYF,TGTGCCAGCAGCTTACAGGGCGGAAACACCATATATTTT
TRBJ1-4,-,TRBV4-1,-,CASSLTALGNEKLFF,TGCGCCAGCAGCCTAACAGCTCTTGGTAATGAAAAACTGTTTTTT
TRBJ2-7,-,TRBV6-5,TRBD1,CASHGQGHEQYF,TGTGCCAGCCACGGACAGGGCCACGAGCAGTACTTC
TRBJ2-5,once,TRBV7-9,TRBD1,CASSESPGQGFETQYF,TGTGCCAGCAGCGAGAGTCCGGGACAGGGATTCGAGACCCAGTACTTC
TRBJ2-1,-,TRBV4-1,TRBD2,CASSQRAGGPHEQFF,TGCGCCAGCAGCCAACGAGCGGGGGGGCCACATGAGCAGTTCTTC
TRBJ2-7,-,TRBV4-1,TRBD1,CASSHRDRAYEQYF,TGCGCCAGCAGCCACCGGGACAGGGCTTACGAGCAGTACTTC
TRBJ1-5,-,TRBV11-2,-,CASSATGQSLGQPQHF,TGTGCCAGCAGCGCAACAGGGCAATCCCTCGGTCAGCCCCAGCATTTT
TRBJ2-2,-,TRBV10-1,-,CASRPGANTGELFF,TGCGCCAGCAGACCGGGAGCGAACACCGGGGAGCTGTTTTTT
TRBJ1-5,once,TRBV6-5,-,CASSYSINQPQHF,TGTGCCAGCAGTTACTCCATCAATCAGCCCCAGCATTTT
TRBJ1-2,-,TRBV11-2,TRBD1,CASSSGQIPGGYTF,TGTGCCAGCAGCTCGGGACAGATCCCTGGTGGCTACACCTTC
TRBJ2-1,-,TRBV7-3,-,CASSLLQHNEQFF,TGTGCCAGCAGCTTGCTACAGCACAATGAGCAGTTCTTC
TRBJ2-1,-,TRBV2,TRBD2,CASSAPSGGYNEQFF,TGTGCCAGCAGTGCGCCTAGCGGGGGCTACAATGAGCAGTTCTTC
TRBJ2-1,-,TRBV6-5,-,CASSYLGLRTEQFF,TGTGCCAGCAGTTACTTGGGACTTCGAACTGAGCAGTTCTTC
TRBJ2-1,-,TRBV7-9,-,CASSLDLGLYNEQFF,TGTGCCAGCAGCCTCGACCTAGGCCTCTACAATGAGCAGTTCTTC
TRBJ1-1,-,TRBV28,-,CASSLEGTEAFF,TGTGCCAGCAGTTTAGAGGGAACTGAAGCTTTCTTT
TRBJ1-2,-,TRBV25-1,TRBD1,CASSTTGGMNGYTF,TGTGCCAGCAGTACGACAGGGGGAATGAATGGCTACACCTTC
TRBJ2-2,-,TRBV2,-,CASSEGGPNTGELFF,TGTGCCAGCAGTGAAGGCGGCCCGAACACCGGGGAGCTGTTTTTT
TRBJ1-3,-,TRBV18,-,CASSPSPGVPGNTIYF,TGTGCCAGCTCACCAAGCCCGGGGGTCCCCGGAAACACCATATATTTT
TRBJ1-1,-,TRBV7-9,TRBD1,CASSFQGAVVDTEAFF,TGTGCCAGCAGCTTTCAGGGGGCGGTTGTGGACACTGAAGCTTTCTTT
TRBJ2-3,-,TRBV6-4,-,CASSEGGELVDTQYF,TGTGCCAGCAGTGAAGGAGGGGAGCTTGTGGATACGCAGTATTTT
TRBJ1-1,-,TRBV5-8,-,CASSLVQGNTEAFF,TGTGCCAGCAGCTTGGTCCAGGGGAACACTGAAGCTTTCTTT
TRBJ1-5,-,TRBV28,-,CASNSGAPGQPQHF,TGTGCCAGCAACTCAGGGGCGCCGGGTCAGCCCCAGCATTTT
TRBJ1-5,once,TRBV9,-,CASSVDLTPGQPQHF,TGTGCCAGCAGCGTAGATCTTACCCCAGGTCAGCCCCAGCATTTT
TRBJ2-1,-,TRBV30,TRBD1,CAWSRDRGVNEQFF,TGTGCCTGGAGTCGGGACAGGGGAGTCAATGAGCAGTTCTTC
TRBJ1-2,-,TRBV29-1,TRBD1,CSGGDSSNYGYTF,TGCTCCGGAGGGGACAGTTCTAACTATGGCTACACCTTC
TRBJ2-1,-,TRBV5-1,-,CASSLSRGGKDEQFF,TGCGCCAGCAGCTTGAGCCGGGGTGGTAAGGATGAGCAGTTCTTC
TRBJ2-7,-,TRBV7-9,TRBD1,CASSLGTGGEQYF,TGTGCCAGCAGCTTAGGGACAGGGGGCGAGCAGTACTTC
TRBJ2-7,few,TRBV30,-,CAWTSGGYEQYF,TGTGCCTGGACCAGCGGAGGGTACGAGCAGTACTTC
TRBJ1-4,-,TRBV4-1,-,CASSQDRTATNEKLFF,TGCGCCAGCAGCCAAGATAGGACAGCAACTAATGAAAAACTGTTTTTT
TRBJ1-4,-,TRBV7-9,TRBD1,CASSPRTGYVEKLFF,TGTGCCAGCAGCCCGAGGACAGGCTACGTGGAAAAACTGTTTTTT
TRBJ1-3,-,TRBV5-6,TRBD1,CASSWNDRGESGNTIYF,TGTGCCAGCAGCTGGAATGACAGGGGAGAATCTGGAAACACCATATATTTT
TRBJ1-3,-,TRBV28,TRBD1,CASSLGQGDTIYF,TGTGCCAGCAGTTTAGGACAGGGTGACACCATATATTTT
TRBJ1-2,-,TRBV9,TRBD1,CASSRDRDYGYTF,TGTGCCAGCAGCCGGGACAGGGACTATGGCTACACCTTC
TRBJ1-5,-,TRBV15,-,CATSRGQGNQPQHF,TGTGCCACCAGCAGGGGGCAGGGCAATCAGCCCCAGCATTTT
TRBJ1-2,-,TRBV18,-,CASSLLERGDGYTF,TGTGCCAGCTCACTATTAGAACGGGGGGATGGCTACACCTTC
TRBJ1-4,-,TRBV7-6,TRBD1,CASSPRQGAIEKLFF,TGTGCCAGCAGCCCTCGGCAGGGGGCAATTGAAAAACTGTTTTTT
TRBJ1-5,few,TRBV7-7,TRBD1,CASSSAGTGGNQPQHF,TGTGCCAGCAGCTCAGCCGGGACAGGGGGCAATCAGCCCCAGCATTTT
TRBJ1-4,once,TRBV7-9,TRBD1,CASSSQVSGGEEKLFF,TGTGCCAGCAGCTCCCAGGTCTCAGGGGGCGAGGAAAAACTGTTTTTT
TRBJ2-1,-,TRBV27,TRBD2,CASSLYVAGGWNEQFF,TGTGCCAGCAGTTTATATGTAGCGGGGGGGTGGAATGAGCAGTTCTTC
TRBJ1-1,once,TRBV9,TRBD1,CASSGAWDSEFEAFF,TGTGCCAGCAGCGGGGCCTGGGACAGTGAGTTTGAAGCTTTCTTT